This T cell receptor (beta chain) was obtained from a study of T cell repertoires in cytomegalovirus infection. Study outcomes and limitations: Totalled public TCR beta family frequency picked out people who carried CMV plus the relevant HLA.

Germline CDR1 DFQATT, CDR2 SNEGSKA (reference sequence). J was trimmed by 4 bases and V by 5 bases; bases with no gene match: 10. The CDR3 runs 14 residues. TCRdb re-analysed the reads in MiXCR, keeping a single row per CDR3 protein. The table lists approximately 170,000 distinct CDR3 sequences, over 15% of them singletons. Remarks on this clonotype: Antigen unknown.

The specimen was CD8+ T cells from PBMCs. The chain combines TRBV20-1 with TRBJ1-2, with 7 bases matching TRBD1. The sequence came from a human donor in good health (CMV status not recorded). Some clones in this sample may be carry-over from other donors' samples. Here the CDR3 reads CSAAGTAYFYGYTF. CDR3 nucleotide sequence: TGCAGTGCTGCCGGGACAGCGTATTTCTATGGCTACACCTTC.